This T cell receptor beta chain was observed in a study of blood T cell repertoires in COVID-19. As for the study in general: The origin of the acute and convalescent COVID-19 samples was the United States, Italy and Spain.

Trimming at V came to 3 bases and at J to 0 bases, leaving 2 bases not matched to a gene. CDR1 and CDR2 from the germline V gene are SGHTA and FQGNSA. The CDR3 is made up of 14 amino acids. The method was immunoSEQ multiplex PCR; TCRdb's version includes in-frame clones alone and lacks a portion of them. The profile shows about 140,000 clones, 80% to 85% of them singletons. Material for sequencing was peripheral blood. The sequence came from a woman aged 55-70 years with acute or convalescent COVID-19. The chain links TRBV7-2 to TRBJ2-7; 7 nucleotides match TRBD1. CDR3 sequence (DNA): TGTGCCAGCAGCTTTGACAGGGACTCCTACGAGCAGTACTTC. Protein: CASSFDRDSYEQYF.